This T cell receptor (beta chain) emerged from a study of PD-1 blockade in classical Hodgkin lymphoma. About this clone itself: What it binds is unknown.

With V trimmed by 5 bases and J by 3 bases, 5 bases remained unmatched. The CDR3 has 15 residues. The V gene's germline CDR1 is PRHDT and CDR2 FYEKMQ (reference sequence). Libraries were prepared by immunoSEQ multiplex PCR; TCRdb keeps only in-frame clonotypes and omits some of them. Of under 40,000 clones listed, about 81% are singletons. Study-level points and caveats: TCR diversity in CD4+, not CD8+, cells rose significantly by C4D1. Individuals initiating nivolumab under 1 year after ASCT were excluded.

Time point meaning: cycle 4 day 1 (C4D1), after 5 to 7 weeks of nivolumab. Following autologous stem cell transplantation, relapse occurred in every patient, and exposure to brentuximab vedotin varied. Best response was recorded as complete response, partial response or progressive disease. The J gene is TRBJ2-1, the V gene TRBV13; 9 bases map to TRBD2. The sample in question was peripheral blood mononuclear cells (PBMCs), obtained before the fourth cycle of nivolumab. The sequence derives from a human donor with classical Hodgkin lymphoma. CDR3 region: CASSQGLAIYNEQFF. CDR3 nucleotide sequence: TGTGCCAGCAGCCAGGGACTAGCAATCTACAATGAGCAGTTCTTC.